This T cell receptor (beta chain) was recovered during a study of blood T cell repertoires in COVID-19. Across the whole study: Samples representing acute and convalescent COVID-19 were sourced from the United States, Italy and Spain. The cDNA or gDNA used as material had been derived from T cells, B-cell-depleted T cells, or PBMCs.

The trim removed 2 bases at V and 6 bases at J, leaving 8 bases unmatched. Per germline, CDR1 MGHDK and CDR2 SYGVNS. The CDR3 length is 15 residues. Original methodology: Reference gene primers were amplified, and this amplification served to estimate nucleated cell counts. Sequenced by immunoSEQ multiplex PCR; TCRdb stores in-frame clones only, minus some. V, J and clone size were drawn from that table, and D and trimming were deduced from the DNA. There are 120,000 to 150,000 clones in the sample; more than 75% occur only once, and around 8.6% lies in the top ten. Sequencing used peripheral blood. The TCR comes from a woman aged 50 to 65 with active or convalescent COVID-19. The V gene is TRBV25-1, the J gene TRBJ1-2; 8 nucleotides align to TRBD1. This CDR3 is CASSEGTGSIDGYTF. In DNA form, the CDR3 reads TGTGCCAGCAGTGAAGGGACAGGATCTATTGATGGCTACACCTTC.